A single sample is the source of the 9 T cell receptor beta chains below, sequenced in a study of TIL therapy for anti-PD-1-resistant metastatic lung cancer. The time point here: pre-treatment sample, taken before nivolumab and TIL therapy. The libraries were made with immunoSEQ v3. The protocol was immunoSEQ multiplex PCR, while the TCRdb copy is restricted to in-frame clones and leaves out a portion. The sample records about 50,000 clones, 79% being singletons. Source: blood, taken at baseline. The origin of the receptors is a woman aged 30 to 85 with non-small cell lung cancer.

This clone was found once. V is TRBV7-2 and J is TRBJ2-3; 10 bases agree with TRBD1. The CDR3 has 16 amino acids. V trimming: 4 bases; J trimming: 6 bases; junction bases outside the gene matches: 10. CDR1 is SGHTA and CDR2 is FQGNSA in the germline V gene. The CDR3 nucleotides are TGTGCCAGCAGCTCTTCCTGGGGACAGGGGAGGGATACGCAGTATTTT. It is translated as CASSSSWGQGRDTQYF.

V gene TRBV27 combines with J gene TRBJ2-7; 9 bases agree with TRBD1. Trimming took 4 bases from V and 2 from J; bases not matched to a gene: 6. The CDR3 extends over 15 amino acids. Per germline, CDR1 MNHEY and CDR2 SMNVEV (reference sequence). The CDR3 here is CASSSTGTGTYEQYF. CDR3 coding DNA: TGTGCCAGCAGTTCTACCGGGACAGGGACCTACGAGCAGTACTTC.

The chain uses TRBV28 and TRBJ2-7; TRBD2 agrees at 8 bases. CDR1 MDHEN and CDR2 SYDVKM come from the germline V gene. The V segment lost 5 bases and the J segment 5 bases; nucleotides outside the gene matches: 14. The CDR3 is 16 amino acids. Written as DNA, the CDR3 is TGTGCCAGCAGTCCCTCACGGGAGGGCCGATCCCACGAGCAGTACTTC. Translated, it gives CASSPSREGRSHEQYF. Full variable domain (rest looked up from reference TRBV28 and TRBJ2-7): DVKVTQSSRYLVKRTGEKVFLECVQDMDHENMFWYRQDPGLGLRLIYFSYDVKMKEKGDIPEGYSVSREKKERFSLILESASTNQTSMYLCASSPSREGRSHEQYFGPGTRLTVT.

V usage is TRBV29-1 and J usage is TRBJ2-2; D uncertain. CDR1 and CDR2 (germline): SQVTM, ANQGSEA. This CDR3 region has 14 residues. The V and J ends lost 5 bases and 3 bases respectively, with 13 bases between them. The CDR3 DNA reads as TGCAGCGTTTTGCCCCTAGGCGACACCGGGGAGCTGTTTTTT. Translated, it gives CSVLPLGDTGELFF.

The J gene is TRBJ1-5, the V gene TRBV7-2, with 10 bases aligning to TRBD1. The V and J ends lost 3 bases and 4 bases, in that order; junction bases with no gene match: 3. CDR3 length: 15 residues. Germline V gives CDR1 SGHTA, CDR2 FQGNSA. The CDR3 sequence: CASSFRDRGNQPQHF. DNA of the CDR3: TGTGCCAGCAGCTTCCGGGACAGGGGAAATCAGCCCCAGCATTTT.

The chain employs TRBV18 and TRBJ1-1; D remains unclear. The germline CDR1 and CDR2 sequences are KGHSH and LQKENI. Between the trimmed V and J ends, which lost 1 base and 2 bases, there was a span of 5 bases. The CDR3 length is 13 residues. The CDR3 loop is CASSPLENTEAFF. The CDR3 DNA sequence: TGTGCCAGCTCACCACTCGAAAACACTGAAGCTTTCTTT.

The rearrangement links TRBV5-4 to TRBJ1-2; 11 nucleotides line up with TRBD1. Germline V gene sequence: CDR1 SGHNT, CDR2 YYREEE (reference sequence). Trimming removed 0 bases from V and 6 bases from J; junction bases left unmatched: 4. This CDR3 has 15 residues. The CDR3 region is CASSLGGQGAHGYTF. The CDR3 DNA reads as TGTGCCAGCAGCTTGGGTGGACAGGGGGCACATGGCTACACCTTC.

The rearrangement links TRBV7-2 to TRBJ1-1; TRBD1 matches at 7 bases. The CDR3 consists of 15 residues. Germline CDR1 SGHTA, CDR2 FQGNSA. The J segment lost 6 bases and the V segment lost 5 bases, leaving 12 bases of the junction unmatched. CDR3 in DNA: TGTGCCAGCAGCCCCCAACTAACAGGGGCGGCTGAAGCTTTCTTT. Protein product: CASSPQLTGAAEAFF.

This clone came up a few times. CDR3 protein: CSVGGYTEAFF. The CDR3 bases are TGCAGCGTTGGGGGGTACACTGAAGCTTTCTTT. The rearrangement uses TRBV29-1 and TRBJ1-1; TRBD1 might be the D (5 bases). This CDR3 spans 11 amino acids. Per germline, CDR1 SQVTM and CDR2 ANQGSEA. The V gene lost 4 bases and the J gene lost 3 bases, with 6 bases spanning the gap.